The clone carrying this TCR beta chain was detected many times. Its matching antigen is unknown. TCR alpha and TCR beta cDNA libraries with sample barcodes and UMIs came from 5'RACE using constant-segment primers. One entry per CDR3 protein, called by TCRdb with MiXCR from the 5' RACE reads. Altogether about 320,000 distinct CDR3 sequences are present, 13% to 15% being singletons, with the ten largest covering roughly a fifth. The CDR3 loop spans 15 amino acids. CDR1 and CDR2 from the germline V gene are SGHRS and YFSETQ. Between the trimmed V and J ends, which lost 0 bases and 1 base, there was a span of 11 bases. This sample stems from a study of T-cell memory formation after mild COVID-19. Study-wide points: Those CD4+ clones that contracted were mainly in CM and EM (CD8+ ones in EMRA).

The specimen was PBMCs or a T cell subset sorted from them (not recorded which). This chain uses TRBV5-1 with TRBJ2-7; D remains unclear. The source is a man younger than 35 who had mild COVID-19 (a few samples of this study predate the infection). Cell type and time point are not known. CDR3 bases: TGCGCCAGCAGCTTGGCAACGGGCTTTTCCTACGAGCAGTACTTC. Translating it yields CASSLATGFSYEQYF.